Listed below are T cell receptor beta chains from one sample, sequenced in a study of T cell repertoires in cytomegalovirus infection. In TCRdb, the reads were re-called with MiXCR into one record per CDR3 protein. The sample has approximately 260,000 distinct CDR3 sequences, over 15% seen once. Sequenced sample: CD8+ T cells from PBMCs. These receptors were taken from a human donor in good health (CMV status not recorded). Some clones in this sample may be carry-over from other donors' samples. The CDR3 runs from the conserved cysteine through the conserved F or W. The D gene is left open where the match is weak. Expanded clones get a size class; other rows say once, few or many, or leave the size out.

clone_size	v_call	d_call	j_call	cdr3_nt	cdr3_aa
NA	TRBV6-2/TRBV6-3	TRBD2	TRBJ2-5	TGTGGTACCGAAGGTCGGGGGGGGCGCAGGGAGACCCAGTACTTC	CGTEGRGGRRETQYF
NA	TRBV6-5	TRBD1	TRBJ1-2	TGTGCCAGCAGTCATCAGACAGGGGGCGTCTATGGCTACACCTTC	CASSHQTGGVYGYTF
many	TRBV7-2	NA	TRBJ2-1	TGTGCCAGCAGCCCGGGGTACAATGAGCAGTTCTTC	CASSPGYNEQFF
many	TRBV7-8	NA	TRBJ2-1	TGTGCCAGCAGCTTACGGAAAGACAATGAGCAGTTCTTC	CASSLRKDNEQFF
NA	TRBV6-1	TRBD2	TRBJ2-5	TGTGCCAGCAGTGGGAGGAACGTCCTAGCGGGGGTCCAAGAGACCCAGTACTTC	CASSGRNVLAGVQETQYF
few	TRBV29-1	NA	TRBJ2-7	TGCAGCGTTGGGGCAGGCCCCTACGAGCAGTACTTC	CSVGAGPYEQYF
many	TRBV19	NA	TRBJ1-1	TGTGCCAGCGGCACCGGCGGGTTCACCTTGAACACTGAAGCTTTCTTT	CASGTGGFTLNTEAFF
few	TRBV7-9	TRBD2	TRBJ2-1	TGTGCCAGTCCGCCCGTGGCGGGGGGCAATGAGCAGTTCTTC	CASPPVAGGNEQFF
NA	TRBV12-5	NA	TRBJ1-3	TGTGCTAGTGGTTTGGAAGTAGGCCGAACGAGCTTTGGAAACACCATATATTTT	CASGLEVGRTSFGNTIYF
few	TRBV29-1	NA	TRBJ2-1	TGCAGCGTTGTAGGAGAGGAGGGGACGTACAATGAGCAGTTCTTC	CSVVGEEGTYNEQFF
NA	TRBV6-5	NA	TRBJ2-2	TGTGCCAGCAGTTACGACCCGAGTAACACCGGGGAGCTGTTTTTT	CASSYDPSNTGELFF
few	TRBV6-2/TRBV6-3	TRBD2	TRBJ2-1	TGTGCCAGCAGTTATGGTCGGGGGGTTAACTACAATGAGCAGTTCTTC	CASSYGRGVNYNEQFF
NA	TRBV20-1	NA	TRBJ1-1	TGCAGTGCTCCAGTCGTTGGCAGGGCGAACACTGAAGCTTTCTTT	CSAPVVGRANTEAFF
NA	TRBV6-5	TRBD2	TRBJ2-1	TGTGCCAGCAGTCAGTATGGGGGGGGCTACAATGAGCAGTTCTTC	CASSQYGGGYNEQFF
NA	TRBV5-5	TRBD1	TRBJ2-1	TGTGCCAGCAGCCAACTTGGGACAGGCAACTCCCACCCGGGGAATGAGCAGTTCTTC	CASSQLGTGNSHPGNEQFF
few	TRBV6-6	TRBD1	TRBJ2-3	TGTGCCAGCAGTTACCCCCCGTCCCGGACAGGTAGCACAGATACGCAGTATTTT	CASSYPPSRTGSTDTQYF
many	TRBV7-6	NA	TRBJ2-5	TGTGCCAGCAGCTTACCAGGGGGGCAAGAGACCCAGTACTTC	CASSLPGGQETQYF
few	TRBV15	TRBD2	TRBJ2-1	TGTGCCACCAGCGCCCCGGGACTAGCCTTCGGTGAGCAGTTCTTC	CATSAPGLAFGEQFF
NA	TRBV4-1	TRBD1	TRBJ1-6	TGCGCCAGCAGCCAGGAAACAGGGGTTTCACCCCTCCACTTT	CASSQETGVSPLHF
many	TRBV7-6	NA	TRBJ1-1	TGTGCCAGCAGCTTACTAAGAGAAATGAACACTGAAGCTTTCTTT	CASSLLREMNTEAFF
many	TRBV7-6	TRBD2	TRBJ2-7	TGTGCCAGCAGCTTAAGACTAGCGGGGGGAATTGAAGAGCAGTACTTC	CASSLRLAGGIEEQYF
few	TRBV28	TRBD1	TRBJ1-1	TGTGCCAGCAGTTTCCGGACAGGGGTTTATCAAGCTTTCTTT	CASSFRTGVYQAFF
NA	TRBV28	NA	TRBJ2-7	TGTGCCAGCAGTTTAGAACAGGCTGAGATTTACGAGCAGTACTTC	CASSLEQAEIYEQYF
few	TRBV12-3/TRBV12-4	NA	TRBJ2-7	TGTGCCAGCAGTTTAGAGCTGGGTTACGAGCAGTACTTC	CASSLELGYEQYF
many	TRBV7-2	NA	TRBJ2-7	TGTGCCAGCAGCTTGGCCGGGACTCCATTATCCTACGAGCAGTACTTC	CASSLAGTPLSYEQYF
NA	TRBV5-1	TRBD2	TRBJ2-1	TGCGCCAGCAGCTTGTCACTAGCGGGGGGGCCCGAGCAGTTCTTC	CASSLSLAGGPEQFF
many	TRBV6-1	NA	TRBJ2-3	TGTGCCAGCAGTCTAACACAGTCTAGCACAGATACGCAGTATTTT	CASSLTQSSTDTQYF
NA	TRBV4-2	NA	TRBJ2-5	TGTGCCAGCAGCCAAGATGCAGGAATCCTAGAGACCCAGTACTTC	CASSQDAGILETQYF